The 27 T cell receptor beta chains in this list originate from one sample, sequenced in a study of lymphopenia after photon versus proton radiotherapy (dated by TCRdb to about 2019). Libraries were made using the immunoSEQ multiplex PCR assay. What TCRdb holds here is the immuneACCESS table cut down to in-frame rearrangements. Part of the clones is not present; checked against another copy, under half of the missing clones reflect an unresolved V gene, and the others are unexplained. Recorded for this sample are around 160,000 clones; less than 90% of them occurred a single time. The top ten hold around 4.5% of the sample. The sample was peripheral blood, taken from a patient treated with photon-based radiotherapy. The source is a man aged 45 to 65 with gastric cancer.

The CDR3 sequence is CASSEGLAGVGELFF. CDR3 sequence (DNA): TGCGCCAGCAGCGAGGGACTAGCGGGAGTCGGGGAGCTGTTTTTT. The chain has TRBV5-1 and TRBJ2-2; 14 bases are shared with TRBD2. Germline V gives CDR1 SGHRS, CDR2 YFSETQ. The length of the CDR3 is 15 residues. The V segment lost 4 bases and the J segment 7 bases; nucleotides outside the gene matches: 3.

The V and J genes are TRBV5-6 and TRBJ1-1; D gene unclear. This CDR3 is 14 amino acids long. V was pared by 4 bases and J by 1 base, with 11 bases between. The germline CDR1 and CDR2 sequences are SGHDT and YYEEEE. The CDR3 spells CASSGFQRNTEAFF. In nucleotides, the CDR3 is TGTGCCAGCAGCGGATTCCAAAGGAACACTGAAGCTTTCTTT.

This clone is a singleton in its sample. In DNA form, the CDR3 reads TGTGCCACCAGCAGAGACGGGACTCAGAGCATTACAGATACGCAGTATTTT. This codes for CATSRDGTQSITDTQYF. The chain employs TRBV15 and TRBJ2-3; perhaps TRBD2 as D (6 bases). In germline, CDR1 is LNHNV, CDR2 YYDKDF (reference sequence). The length of the CDR3 is 17 residues. The germline V and J ends were trimmed by 0 bases and 3 bases, with 16 bases remaining between them.

V usage is TRBV5-4 and J usage is TRBJ1-5; D is ambiguous. The CDR3 is 13 residues long. Germline values: CDR1 SGHNT, CDR2 YYREEE (reference sequence). Trimming stripped 2 bases from V and 11 bases from J, with 14 bases between. The CDR3 nucleotides read TGTGCCAGCAGCTTCGCGCCGGGCTCCGCCCAGCATTTT. The encoded protein is CASSFAPGSAQHF.

V is TRBV29-1 and J is TRBJ2-5, with D uncertain. The CDR3 loop spans 13 amino acids. V dropped 5 bases and J dropped 5 bases, with 15 bases sitting between them. Per the germline V gene, CDR1 is SQVTM and CDR2 is ANQGSEA. CDR3 loop: CSVPELGMETQYF. The CDR3 DNA follows: TGCAGCGTTCCGGAACTTGGAATGGAGACCCAGTACTTC.

This clone turned up a few times. The V gene is TRBV5-1, the J gene TRBJ2-1; TRBD2 matches at 8 bases. Germline CDR1 is SGHRS and CDR2 is YFSETQ. V lost 4 bases and J lost 4; bases outside the gene matches: 10. The CDR3 extends over 16 amino acids. CDR3 coding DNA: TGCGCCAGCAGCCCGGGCGGGTTAGCGGGATACAATGAGCAGTTCTTC. Residues: CASSPGGLAGYNEQFF.

The chain carries TRBV30 and TRBJ1-1; TRBD1 agrees at 8 bases. Germline CDR1 reads GTSNPN; CDR2 reads SVGIG (reference sequence). The junction had 5 bases not matched to a gene; V was cut back by 5 bases and J by 0 bases. This CDR3 has 14 amino acids. The CDR3 nucleotides read TGTGCCTGGGGCAGGGGGCCAATGAACACTGAAGCTTTCTTT. Translation gives CAWGRGPMNTEAFF.

The chain uses TRBV7-2 and TRBJ2-2, with D tentatively TRBD2 (6 bases). Germline lookup yields CDR1 SGHTA and CDR2 FQGNSA. The CDR3 has 14 residues. Deletions cut 3 bases from V and 1 base from J, with 6 bases between. In nucleotides, the CDR3 is TGTGCCAGCAGCTTCGGGGGGAACACCGGGGAGCTGTTTTTT. The encoded protein is CASSFGGNTGELFF.

This CDR3 reads CASSPRNSGPPRSYEQYF. The DNA for the CDR3 is TGTGCCAGCAGCCCTAGAAATTCGGGTCCACCCCGCTCCTACGAGCAGTACTTC. This sequence joins TRBV7-2 and TRBJ2-7; D unclear. This CDR3 is 18 amino acids long. Trimming left V 5 bases short and J 0 bases short, with 23 bases between. Germline V gene lookup returns CDR1 SGHTA and CDR2 FQGNSA. The full variable domain, in which reference TRBV7-2 and TRBJ2-7 provide the parts outside the CDR3, is GAGVSQSPSNKVTEKGKDVELRCDPISGHTALYWYRQSLGQGLEFLIYFQGNSAPDKSGLPSDRFSAERTGGSVSTLTIQRTQQEDSAVYLCASSPRNSGPPRSYEQYFGPGTRLTVT.

The V call is TRBV30, the J call TRBJ1-4, with 8 bases fitting TRBD1. CDR1 GTSNPN and CDR2 SVGIG come from the germline V gene (reference sequence). V gave up 4 bases and J gave up 11 bases; unmatched junction bases: 6. The CDR3 consists of 12 residues. The CDR3, as DNA: TGTGCCTGGACCACGACAGGGGTGAAACTGTTTTTT. Protein product: CAWTTTGVKLFF.

The chain couples TRBV5-1 to TRBJ2-1; 15 positions agree with TRBD2. CDR3 length: 16 residues. V lost 6 bases and J lost 1; bases outside the gene matches: 2. Germline-derived CDR1 and CDR2 are SGHRS and YFSETQ. This CDR3 is CASIGLAGGSYNEQFF. For the CDR3, the DNA is TGCGCCAGCATAGGACTAGCGGGAGGGTCCTACAATGAGCAGTTCTTC.

The chain links TRBV19 to TRBJ2-6; D might be TRBD1 or TRBD2, each matching 6 bases. Trimming pared 7 bases from V and 0 bases from J, leaving 16 bases between. CDR3 length: 17 residues. CDR1 is LNHDA and CDR2 is SQIVND in the germline V gene (reference sequence). The CDR3 is CASNTGRTFSGANVLTF. CDR3 DNA sequence: TGTGCCAGTAACACAGGGAGGACCTTCTCTGGGGCCAACGTCCTGACTTTC.

This rearrangement joins TRBV2 to TRBJ2-7; TRBD1 agrees at 8 bases. The V gene end was trimmed by 8 bases and the J gene end by 0 bases; junction bases not matched to a gene: 6. The CDR3 consists of 14 residues. Germline CDR1 is SNHLY and CDR2 is FYNNEI. CDR3 sequence reads: CASQSQGASYEQYF. As DNA, the CDR3 is TGTGCCAGCCAGAGTCAGGGGGCCTCCTACGAGCAGTACTTC.

This clone has more than one count but fewer than ten. The CDR3 DNA reads TGTGCCAGTAGTATCCGTGGACATTCAACTAGTCAGCCCCAGCATTTT. Its protein product is CASSIRGHSTSQPQHF. This sequence joins TRBV19 and TRBJ1-5, with D maybe TRBD1 (5 bases). Trimming cost V 3 bases and J 6 bases, with 18 bases left between them. The germline V gene has CDR1 LNHDA and CDR2 SQIVND (reference sequence). The CDR3 covers 16 residues.

The rearrangement uses TRBV5-1 and TRBJ2-1, with D tentatively TRBD2 (6 bases). V was trimmed by 0 bases and J by 4 bases, leaving 17 bases between them. Per germline, CDR1 SGHRS and CDR2 YFSETQ. The CDR3 length is 17 residues. The DNA of the CDR3 is TGCGCCAGCAGCTTGGGTGGTGCGGGACGAGGGTACAATGAGCAGTTCTTC. It encodes CASSLGGAGRGYNEQFF.

The rearrangement uses TRBV27 and TRBJ2-1; D is undetermined. CDR1 and CDR2 (germline): MNHEY, SMNVEV (reference sequence). The V end was cut by 3 bases, the J end by 9 bases, with 15 bases between. The CDR3 runs 14 residues. DNA of the CDR3: TGTGCCAGCAGTTTCCACGGTGAGTGGGTTGAGCAGTTCTTC. Translated, it gives CASSFHGEWVEQFF.

This rearrangement joins TRBV4-1 to TRBJ2-7; D possibly matches TRBD1 or TRBD2 (5 bases each). Germline values: CDR1 MGHRA, CDR2 YSYEKL. With 2 bases removed from V and 0 bases from J, the gap between germline ends came to 14 bases. This CDR3 has 16 residues. As DNA, the CDR3 is TGCGCCAGCAGCCAATACCGGGACCCAAGCTCCTACGAGCAGTACTTC. It specifies CASSQYRDPSSYEQYF.

The chain links TRBV27 to TRBJ2-1; possibly TRBD2 for D (5 bases). The V gene lost 3 bases and the J gene lost 3 bases, with 9 bases spanning the gap. The germline V gene has CDR1 MNHEY and CDR2 SMNVEV (reference sequence). CDR3 length: 14 amino acids. The CDR3 bases are TGTGCCAGCAGTTTGAAGGGAGACTACAATGAGCAGTTCTTC. It yields the protein CASSLKGDYNEQFF.

The chain carries TRBV6-5 and TRBJ2-7; tentative D call: TRBD1 (5 bases). This CDR3 spans 15 amino acids. Trimming removed 0 bases from V and 2 bases from J, with 11 bases in between. The germline V gene encodes CDR1 MNHEY and CDR2 SVGAGI. CDR3 sequence reads: CASSYSMTATYEQYF. In DNA, the CDR3 is TGTGCCAGCAGTTACTCGATGACAGCTACCTACGAGCAGTACTTC.

V gene TRBV27 combines with J gene TRBJ1-4; unclear D gene. The CDR3 has 14 amino acids. CDR1 is MNHEY, CDR2 SMNVEV, per germline (reference sequence). Trimming cost V 5 bases and J 0 bases, with 7 bases left between them. The CDR3 protein is CASSPEATNEKLFF. The CDR3, as DNA: TGTGCCAGCAGTCCAGAAGCAACTAATGAAAAACTGTTTTTT.

The chain joins TRBV30 to TRBJ1-4; D is unresolved. V lost 1 base to trimming and J lost 8 bases, with 14 bases between them. This CDR3 spans 14 amino acids. Germline CDR1 is GTSNPN and CDR2 is SVGIG (reference sequence). The DNA for the CDR3 is TGTGCCTGGAGTGGTCCATGGGCCGGGGAAAAACTGTTTTTT. Amino acid sequence: CAWSGPWAGEKLFF. The whole variable domain, filled in from reference TRBV30 and TRBJ1-4, reads SQTIHQWPATLVQPVGSPLSLECTVEGTSNPNLYWYRQAAGRGLQLLFYSVGIGQISSEVPQNLSASRPQDRQFILSSKKLLLSDSGFYLCAWSGPWAGEKLFFGSGTQLSVL.

The rearrangement links TRBV30 to TRBJ1-5; D is undetermined. Trimming took off 2 bases at V and 5 bases at J, with 7 bases between the two ends. Per the germline V gene, CDR1 is GTSNPN and CDR2 is SVGIG (reference sequence). The CDR3 extends over 12 amino acids. The CDR3 spells CAWSWEDQPQHF. The CDR3 region has the DNA TGTGCCTGGAGTTGGGAGGATCAGCCCCAGCATTTT.

The CDR3 loop is CASLQGEGKTGELFF. CDR3 coding DNA: TGTGCCAGCCTACAAGGAGAGGGAAAAACCGGGGAGCTGTTTTTT. The chain links TRBV2 to TRBJ2-2; D is possibly TRBD2 (5 bases). The CDR3 has 15 amino acids. Germline values: CDR1 SNHLY, CDR2 FYNNEI. Trimming shortened V by 8 bases and J by 5 bases, and 18 bases separated the two germline ends.

The rearrangement links TRBV6-6 to TRBJ2-7, with 9 bases fitting TRBD2. The junction had 7 bases not matched to a gene; V was cut back by 5 bases and J by 2 bases. The CDR3 is 15 amino acids. The germline V gene encodes CDR1 MNHNY and CDR2 SVGAGI (reference sequence). DNA of the CDR3: TGTGCCAGCAGTGATAGCGGGAGCCAAACCTACGAGCAGTACTTC. Translated, it gives CASSDSGSQTYEQYF.

The table lists this clone with a count of one. V gene TRBV2 combines with J gene TRBJ1-5, with a tentative D call TRBD1 (6 bases). Germline lookup yields CDR1 SNHLY and CDR2 FYNNEI. The length of the CDR3 is 17 residues. The ends were cut back, 3 bases at V and 0 bases at J, with 15 bases in the middle. The CDR3 coding sequence is TGTGCCAGCAGTGACCCTGGACAGATTATTAGCAATCAGCCCCAGCATTTT. It yields the protein CASSDPGQIISNQPQHF. The full variable domain, with the rest looked up from reference TRBV2 and TRBJ1-5, is EPEVTQTPSHQVTQMGQEVILRCVPISNHLYFYWYRQILGQKVEFLVSFYNNEISEKSEIFDDQFSVERPDGSNFTLKIRSTKLEDSAMYFCASSDPGQIISNQPQHFGDGTRLSIL.

CDR3 DNA: TGTGCCTGGAGTCTAGCCAAACGAAAGACAGATACGCAGTATTTT. It specifies CAWSLAKRKTDTQYF. The chain has TRBV30 and TRBJ2-3; a possible D gene is TRBD2 (5 bases). This CDR3 has 15 amino acids. CDR1 and CDR2 from the germline V gene are GTSNPN and SVGIG (reference sequence). Deletions cut 2 bases from V and 3 bases from J, with 15 bases between.

The rearrangement uses TRBV29-1 and TRBJ2-3; TRBD2 aligns across 13 bases. The V gene's germline CDR1 is SQVTM and CDR2 ANQGSEA. The ends lost 7 bases at V and 6 bases at J; junction bases unmatched: 4. The CDR3 totals 13 residues. CDR3 coding DNA: TGCAGCGGGTGGACTAGCGGGAGTGATACGCAGTATTTT. This sequence encodes CSGWTSGSDTQYF.